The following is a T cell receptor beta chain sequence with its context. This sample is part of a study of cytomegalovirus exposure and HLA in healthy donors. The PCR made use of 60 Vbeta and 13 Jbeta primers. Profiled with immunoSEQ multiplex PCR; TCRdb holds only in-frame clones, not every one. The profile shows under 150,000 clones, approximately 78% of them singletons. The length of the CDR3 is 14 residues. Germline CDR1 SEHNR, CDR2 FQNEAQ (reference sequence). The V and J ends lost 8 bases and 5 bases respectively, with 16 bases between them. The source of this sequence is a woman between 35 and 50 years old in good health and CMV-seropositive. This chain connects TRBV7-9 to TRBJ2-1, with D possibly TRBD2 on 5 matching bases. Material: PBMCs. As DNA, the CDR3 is TGTGCCAGCCTCGGGATTACGCCCAACAATGAGCAGTTCTTC. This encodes CASLGITPNNEQFF.